This record covers a single T cell receptor (beta chain). Its antigen remains unknown. These data belong to a study of cytomegalovirus exposure and HLA in healthy donors. Study-wide results and limits: In a later analysis, donors in an Asian-associated ancestry cluster reportedly had fewer N-insertions in productive TCRs than the cohort mean.

In germline, CDR1 is KGHSH, CDR2 LQKENI. Trimming took off 3 bases at V and 2 bases at J, with 13 bases between the two ends. The CDR3 length is 15 residues. Primers: 60 Vbeta forward and 13 Jbeta reverse. Here immunoSEQ multiplex PCR was the method, and the copy in TCRdb shows in-frame clones only, minus some. The table shows approximately 160,000 clones, with under 85% occurring only once. Input material: PBMCs. This clonotype was obtained from a woman in her thirties in good health and CMV-seronegative. This rearrangement joins TRBV18 to TRBJ1-2, with D tentatively TRBD1 (6 bases). The CDR3 loop is CASSPGGRGNYGYTF. DNA of the CDR3: TGTGCCAGCTCACCGGGGGGGCGTGGAAACTATGGCTACACCTTC.